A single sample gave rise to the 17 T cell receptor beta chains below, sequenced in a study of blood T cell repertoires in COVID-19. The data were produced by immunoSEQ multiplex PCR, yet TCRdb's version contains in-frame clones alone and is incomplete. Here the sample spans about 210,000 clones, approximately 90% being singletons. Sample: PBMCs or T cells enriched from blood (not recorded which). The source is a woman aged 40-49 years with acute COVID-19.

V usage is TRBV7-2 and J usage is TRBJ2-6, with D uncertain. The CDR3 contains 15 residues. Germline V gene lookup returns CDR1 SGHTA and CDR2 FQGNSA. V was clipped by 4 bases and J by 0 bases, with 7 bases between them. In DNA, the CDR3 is TGTGCCAGCAGCTCCGCCGGCTCTGGGGCCAACGTCCTGACTTTC. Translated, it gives CASSSAGSGANVLTF.

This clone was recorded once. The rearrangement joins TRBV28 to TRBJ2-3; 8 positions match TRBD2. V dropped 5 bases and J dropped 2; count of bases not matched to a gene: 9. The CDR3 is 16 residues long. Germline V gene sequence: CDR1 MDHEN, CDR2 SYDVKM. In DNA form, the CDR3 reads TGTGCCAGCAGTGACCCCGGCGGGAGGTCCACAGATACGCAGTATTTT. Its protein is CASSDPGGRSTDTQYF.

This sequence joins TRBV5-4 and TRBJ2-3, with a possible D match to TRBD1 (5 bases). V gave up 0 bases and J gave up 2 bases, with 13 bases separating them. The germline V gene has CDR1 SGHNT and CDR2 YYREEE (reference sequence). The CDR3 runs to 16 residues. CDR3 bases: TGTGCCAGCAGCTTGGGTTTAGGGGCCGTCACAGATACGCAGTATTTT. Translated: CASSLGLGAVTDTQYF.

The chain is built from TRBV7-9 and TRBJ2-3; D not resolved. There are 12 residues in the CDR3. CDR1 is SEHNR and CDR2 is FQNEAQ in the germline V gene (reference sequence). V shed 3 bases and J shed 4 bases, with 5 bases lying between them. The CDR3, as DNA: TGTGCCAGCAGCTTTGACTCAGATACGCAGTATTTT. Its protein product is CASSFDSDTQYF.

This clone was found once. The CDR3 DNA reads TGTGCCAGCAGTCATAGGACAGGGAGAGACACTGAAGCTTTCTTT. Translated: CASSHRTGRDTEAFF. The chain has TRBV27 and TRBJ1-1; 8 nucleotides line up with TRBD1. V lost 5 bases to trimming and J lost 3 bases; unmatched junction nucleotides: 8. This CDR3 region has 15 residues. Germline CDR1 and CDR2: MNHEY and SMNVEV (reference sequence).

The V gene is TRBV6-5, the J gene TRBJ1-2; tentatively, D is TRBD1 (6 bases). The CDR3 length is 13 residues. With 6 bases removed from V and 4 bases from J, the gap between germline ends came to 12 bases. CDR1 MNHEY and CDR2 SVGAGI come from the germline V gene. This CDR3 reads CASRQGGSYGYTF. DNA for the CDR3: TGTGCCAGCAGACAGGGAGGGAGCTATGGCTACACCTTC.

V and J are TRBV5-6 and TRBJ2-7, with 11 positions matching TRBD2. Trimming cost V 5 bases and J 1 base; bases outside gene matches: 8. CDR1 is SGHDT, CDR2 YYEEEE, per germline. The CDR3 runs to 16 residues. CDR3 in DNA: TGTGCCAGCAGTTCCTCTAGCGGGGGGTTGTCCTACGAGCAGTACGTC. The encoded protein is CASSSSSGGLSYEQYV.

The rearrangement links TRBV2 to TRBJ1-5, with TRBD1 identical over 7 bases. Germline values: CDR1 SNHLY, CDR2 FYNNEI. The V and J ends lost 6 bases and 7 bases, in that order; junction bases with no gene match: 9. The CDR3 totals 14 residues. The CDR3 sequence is CASRTGWNQQPQHF. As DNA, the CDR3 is TGTGCCAGCAGGACAGGGTGGAATCAACAGCCCCAGCATTTT.

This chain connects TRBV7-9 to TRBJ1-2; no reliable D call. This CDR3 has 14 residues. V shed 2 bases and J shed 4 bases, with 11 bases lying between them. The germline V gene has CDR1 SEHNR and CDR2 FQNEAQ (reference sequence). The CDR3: CASSLNKLVYGYTF. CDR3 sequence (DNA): TGTGCCAGCAGCTTAAATAAACTAGTCTATGGCTACACCTTC.

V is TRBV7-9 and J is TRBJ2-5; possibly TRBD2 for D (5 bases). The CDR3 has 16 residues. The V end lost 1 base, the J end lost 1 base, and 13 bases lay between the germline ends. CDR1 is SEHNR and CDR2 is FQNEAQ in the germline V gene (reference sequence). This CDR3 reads CASSLVAPGIQETQYF. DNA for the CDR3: TGTGCCAGCAGCTTAGTCGCGCCGGGGATCCAAGAGACCCAGTACTTC.

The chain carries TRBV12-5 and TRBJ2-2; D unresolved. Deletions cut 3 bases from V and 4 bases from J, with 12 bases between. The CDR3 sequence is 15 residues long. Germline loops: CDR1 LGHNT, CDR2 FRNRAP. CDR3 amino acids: CASGFPQWSTGELFF. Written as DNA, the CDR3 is TGTGCTAGTGGTTTTCCACAGTGGTCCACCGGGGAGCTGTTTTTT.

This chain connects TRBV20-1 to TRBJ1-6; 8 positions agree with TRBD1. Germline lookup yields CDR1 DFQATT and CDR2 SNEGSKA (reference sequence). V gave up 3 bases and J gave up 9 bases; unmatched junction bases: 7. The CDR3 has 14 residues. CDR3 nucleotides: TGCAGTGCTAGTAGTGGGACAGGAACTTCACCCCTCCACTTT. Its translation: CSASSGTGTSPLHF.

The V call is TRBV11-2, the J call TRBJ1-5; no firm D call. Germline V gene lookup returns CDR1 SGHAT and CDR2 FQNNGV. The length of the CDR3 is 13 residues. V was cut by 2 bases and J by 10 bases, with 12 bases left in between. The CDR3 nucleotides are TGTGCCAGCAGCTTAACTCTCGCGTCCCCCCAGCATTTT. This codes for CASSLTLASPQHF.

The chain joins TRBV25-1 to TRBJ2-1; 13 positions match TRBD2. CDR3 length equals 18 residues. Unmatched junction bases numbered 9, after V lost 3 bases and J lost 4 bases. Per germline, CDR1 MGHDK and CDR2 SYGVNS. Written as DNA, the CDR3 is TGTGCCAGCAGTGATATCCCAATGGGACTAGCGGGATACAATGAGCAGTTCTTC. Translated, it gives CASSDIPMGLAGYNEQFF.

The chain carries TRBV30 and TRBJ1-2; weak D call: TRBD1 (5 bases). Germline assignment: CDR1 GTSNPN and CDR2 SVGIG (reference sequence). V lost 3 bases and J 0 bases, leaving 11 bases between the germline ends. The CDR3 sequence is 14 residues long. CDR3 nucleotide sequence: TGTGCCTGGAGGCATCAGGGAACTAACTATGGCTACACCTTC. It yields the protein CAWRHQGTNYGYTF.

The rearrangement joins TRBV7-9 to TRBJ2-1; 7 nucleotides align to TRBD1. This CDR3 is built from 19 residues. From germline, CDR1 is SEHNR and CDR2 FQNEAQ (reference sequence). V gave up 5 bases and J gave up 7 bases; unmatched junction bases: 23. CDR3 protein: CASSPIQRGLASGRNEQFF. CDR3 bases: TGTGCCAGCAGCCCCATCCAAAGGGGGCTAGCTTCGGGTCGGAATGAGCAGTTCTTC.

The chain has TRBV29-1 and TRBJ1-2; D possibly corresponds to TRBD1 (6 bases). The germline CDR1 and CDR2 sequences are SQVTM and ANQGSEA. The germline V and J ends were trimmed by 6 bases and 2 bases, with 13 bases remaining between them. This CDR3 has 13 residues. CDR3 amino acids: CSVAGGGNYGYTF. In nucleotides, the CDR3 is TGCAGCGTGGCCGGTGGGGGCAACTATGGCTACACCTTC.